These T cell receptor beta chains were read from a single sample in a study of blood T cells in healthy people across ages. TCRdb re-called the 5' RACE reads through MiXCR, storing one row per CDR3 protein. The table records around 1,500,000 distinct CDR3 sequences, approximately 38% of them present only once. Sequences were obtained from blood. The receptors shown here come from a woman aged 18-29 years in good health. The CDR3 runs from the conserved cysteine through the conserved F or W. The D gene is left open where the match is weak. For some rows the clone size is stated as once, few or many, or as a class when expanded; others skip it.

V gene	clone size	D gene	J gene	CDR3 DNA	CDR3 protein
TRBV6-2/TRBV6-3	.	.	TRBJ2-7	TGTGCCAGCAGCTTCGGACCTCTCGGGGGCGAGCAGTACTTC	CASSFGPLGGEQYF
TRBV12-3/TRBV12-4	.	TRBD1	TRBJ1-2	TGTGCCAGCACCCACAGGGGAAATTATGGCTACACCTTC	CASTHRGNYGYTF
TRBV6-1	few	.	TRBJ2-1	TGTGCCAGCAGTGAAGCTGGCGGGTCTAATGGGTTCTTC	CASSEAGGSNGFF
TRBV3-1	.	.	TRBJ2-7	TGTGCCAGCAGCCAAGCTCGCGGATGGAGCTCCTACGAGCAGTACTTC	CASSQARGWSSYEQYF
TRBV4-2	few	TRBD2	TRBJ2-5	TGTGCCAGCAGCCAAGATGCGGGAATTCGCGGGAGGGGCCAAGAGACCCAGTACTTC	CASSQDAGIRGRGQETQYF
TRBV28	.	TRBD1	TRBJ2-7	TGTGCCAGCAGTTTGTCGGACGACCGACAGGGACCCTACGAGCAGTACTTC	CASSLSDDRQGPYEQYF
TRBV5-1	few	.	TRBJ2-7	TGCGCCAGCAGCTTGGTCAGCGTCTCCTACAATGAGCAGTACTTC	CASSLVSVSYNEQYF
TRBV11-2	.	.	TRBJ1-2	TGTGCCAGCAGCTTAGCCCCGGGGGCGCAGGATGGCTACACCTTC	CASSLAPGAQDGYTF
TRBV9	.	.	TRBJ1-5	TGTGCCAGCAGCCCCAGCGGATGGGCCCAGCCCCAGCATTTT	CASSPSGWAQPQHF
TRBV20-1	few	TRBD1	TRBJ2-5	TGCAGTGCTAGGGACAGGGGATTTGGAGAGACCCAGTACTTC	CSARDRGFGETQYF
TRBV12-3/TRBV12-4	.	TRBD1	TRBJ1-2	TGTGCCAGCACCAAGGCGGGACAGGGAATCTATGGCTACACCTTC	CASTKAGQGIYGYTF
TRBV27	.	.	TRBJ2-7	TGTGCCAGCAGTCCCCCGGGAGCTGCTTCCTACGAGCAGTACTTC	CASSPPGAASYEQYF
TRBV7-8	.	.	TRBJ1-2	TGTGCCAGCAGCGTAGTTCAGGAGGGCTATGGCTACACCTTC	CASSVVQEGYGYTF
TRBV2	.	.	TRBJ2-3	TGTGCCAGCAGAGTCCAACAGGTCAGCACAGATACGCAGTATTTT	CASRVQQVSTDTQYF
TRBV11-1	.	.	TRBJ1-1	TGTGCCAGCAGCCCCGAATTTGGGACTGAAGCTTTCTTT	CASSPEFGTEAFF
TRBV4-1	.	.	TRBJ2-1	TGCGCCAGCAGCCAAGTCTCAGGACATGAGCAGTTCTTC	CASSQVSGHEQFF
TRBV5-1	.	.	TRBJ2-7	TGCGCCAGCAGCTCACACAGCGGCTCCTACGAGCAGTACTTC	CASSSHSGSYEQYF
TRBV6-1	.	.	TRBJ2-7	TGTGCCAGCAGTGAAAGGGTACGGGCAAGCTCCTACAATGAGCAGTACTTC	CASSERVRASSYNEQYF
TRBV5-1	.	TRBD2	TRBJ2-5	TGCGCCAGCAGAGGAGGTAGCGGGGGGCCCGAGGAGACCCAGTACTTC	CASRGGSGGPEETQYF
TRBV28	few	.	TRBJ1-6	TGTGCCAGCCGGACACGCTCCTATAATTCACCCCTCCACTTT	CASRTRSYNSPLHF
TRBV20-1	.	TRBD1	TRBJ1-2	TGCAGTGCTAGGCCGGGACAGGGAGACTATGGCTACACCTTC	CSARPGQGDYGYTF
TRBV12-5	many	.	TRBJ2-5	TGTGCTAGTGGTTTGGAAGAGACCCAGTACTTC	CASGLEETQYF
TRBV11-2	.	.	TRBJ2-1	TGTGCCAGCAGCCTGTTGAGGACCTCTCGGAATGAGCAGTTCTTC	CASSLLRTSRNEQFF
TRBV21-1	few	.	TRBJ2-7	TGTGCCAGCCCAGGTGATTGGCAGAGTCTCGGAGAAAGCTCCTACGAGCAGTACTTC	CASPGDWQSLGESSYEQYF
TRBV6-5	.	.	TRBJ2-4	TGTGCCAGCAGTCCCGCCCAGGGGTTCCAGCAGTACTTC	CASSPAQGFQQYF
TRBV12-5	.	.	TRBJ1-4	TGTGCTAGTGGTTTGGTACTCAATCGTGCACCCATAGGGGAGGAAAAACTGTTTTTT	CASGLVLNRAPIGEEKLFF
TRBV20-1	few	.	TRBJ1-2	TGCAGTGCCCGCCGGACGGGTGGCTACACCTTC	CSARRTGGYTF
TRBV27	few	TRBD1	TRBJ2-7	TGTGCCAGCGCCACCCGGGACAGGATAAACGAGCAGTACTTC	CASATRDRINEQYF
TRBV4-2	few	.	TRBJ1-4	TGTGCCAGCAGCCAGAGGTCTACCGCAACTAATGAAAAACTGTTTTTT	CASSQRSTATNEKLFF
TRBV6-2/TRBV6-3	few	.	TRBJ2-5	TGTGCCAGCAGTTACTCGGCCTTACAAGAGACCCAGTACTTC	CASSYSALQETQYF
TRBV7-8	once	.	TRBJ1-2	TGTGCCAGCAGCCCTGGATTTGAGGACTATGGCTACACCTTC	CASSPGFEDYGYTF
TRBV9	.	TRBD1	TRBJ1-2	TGTGCCAGCAGCGATACAGGGGGCGCGGCTGGCTACACCTTC	CASSDTGGAAGYTF
TRBV20-1	.	TRBD2	TRBJ2-7	TGCAGTGCTTCTAGCGGGGGCGGCGAGCAGTACTTC	CSASSGGGEQYF
TRBV7-8	few	TRBD2	TRBJ2-2	TGTGCCAGCAGCTTAGTGTCTAGCGGGGGGACCGGGGAGCTGTTTTTT	CASSLVSSGGTGELFF
TRBV6-2/TRBV6-3	.	TRBD1	TRBJ1-2	TGTGCCAGCAGTGGGACAGGGGGCTTTTATGGCTACACCTTC	CASSGTGGFYGYTF
TRBV5-1	.	.	TRBJ1-2	TGCGCCAGCAGCTTGCAAATTACAAACAACTATGGCTACACCTTC	CASSLQITNNYGYTF
TRBV29-1	.	.	TRBJ2-7	TGCAGCGTCTCAGGGGCCTCCTACGAGCAGTACTTC	CSVSGASYEQYF
TRBV6-1	.	.	TRBJ2-1	TGTGCCAGTAGGGGGACGTACACGACCTACAATGAGCAGTTCTTC	CASRGTYTTYNEQFF
TRBV11-2	.	.	TRBJ2-7	TGTGCCAGCCGGAAACGAGATTTCTCCTACGAGCAGTACTTC	CASRKRDFSYEQYF
TRBV10-3	few	TRBD2	TRBJ2-1	TGTGCCATCAGTGGACCTAGCGGGAGGTCCGACAATGAGCAGTTCTTC	CAISGPSGRSDNEQFF
TRBV6-1	.	.	TRBJ2-1	TGTGCCAGCAGTCCCAGGGGACTAAATGAGCAGTTCTTC	CASSPRGLNEQFF
TRBV3-1	.	.	TRBJ2-5	TGTGCCAGCAGCCAATCCCTGGGAGGCTACCCAGAGACCCAGTACTTC	CASSQSLGGYPETQYF
TRBV9	.	.	TRBJ2-7	TGTGCCAGCAGCGTTATTAACGGACCCTACAATGAGCAGTACTTC	CASSVINGPYNEQYF
TRBV12-3/TRBV12-4	few	.	TRBJ1-4	TGTGCCAGCAGCCCTGGGGGAAGGGAAAAACTGTTTTTT	CASSPGGREKLFF
TRBV5-1	.	.	TRBJ2-3	TGTGCCAGCAGCTTAGGACTACCCACAGATACGCAGTATTTT	CASSLGLPTDTQYF
TRBV4-1	.	.	TRBJ2-1	TGCGCCAGCAGCCAGGGTCGTGTTCGGACCTCCTACAATGAGCAGTTCTTC	CASSQGRVRTSYNEQFF
TRBV7-2	.	.	TRBJ2-3	TGTGCCAGCAGCTTATTCCAAAGTGAGGGGGGTCGGGTCCCTACGCAGTATTTT	CASSLFQSEGGRVPTQYF
TRBV10-3	few	.	TRBJ2-4	TGTGCCATCCTACGAGGAGGTGACCCTGACTACAATGAGCAGTACTTC	CAILRGGDPDYNEQYF
TRBV6-2/TRBV6-3	.	TRBD1	TRBJ1-5	TGTGCCAGCAGTTACCGGGGACAGGGCGGCAATCAGCCCCAGCATTTT	CASSYRGQGGNQPQHF
TRBV4-1	.	.	TRBJ2-7	TGCGCCAGCAGCCAGGATTGGAGGAGGGGTACGTACGAGCAGTACTTC	CASSQDWRRGTYEQYF
TRBV20-1	.	TRBD1	TRBJ1-1	TGCAGTGCTAGATCCGACAGGGGGGATGAAGCTTTCTTT	CSARSDRGDEAFF
TRBV27	.	.	TRBJ1-1	TGTGCCAGCAGATCTGGACAGCTAATATTGAACACTGAAGCTTTCTTT	CASRSGQLILNTEAFF
TRBV3-1	.	TRBD2	TRBJ2-2	TGTGCCAGCAGCCAAGGGAAGACTAGCGACGAAACCGGGGAGCTGTTTTTT	CASSQGKTSDETGELFF
TRBV11-2	.	.	TRBJ1-1	TGTGCCAGCAGCCCACAAGGAGACCGTGAAGCTTTCTTT	CASSPQGDREAFF
TRBV7-2	.	.	TRBJ1-6	TGTGCCAGCAGCCGGATTGTAGGGAGCGAAGGTTCACCCCTCCACTTT	CASSRIVGSEGSPLHF
TRBV14	few	TRBD1	TRBJ2-7	TGTGCCAGCAGCCAAGATGGGACAGGGACCTACGAGCAGTACTTC	CASSQDGTGTYEQYF
TRBV9	many	TRBD1	TRBJ2-4	TGTGCCAGCAGCACCCGGACAGGGATCGCCAAAAACATTCAGTACTTC	CASSTRTGIAKNIQYF
TRBV7-9	few	TRBD2	TRBJ2-1	TGTGCCAGTGAAAGACTAGCGGAGGGCAATGAGCAGTTCTTC	CASERLAEGNEQFF
TRBV29-1	.	TRBD2	TRBJ2-1	TGCAGCGTTGAGCTAGCGGGAGTTTCTGACAATGAGCAGTTCTTC	CSVELAGVSDNEQFF